The sequence of this TCR beta chain was determined in a study of T cell clonotyping in hematopoietic cell transplantation. Findings and limits, study-wide: Graft donor and pretransplant recipient Inverse Simpson Index values predicted broader posttransplant TCR diversity. At the given depth, recipient repertoires were over 95% de novo clonotypes. No sorting was done, leaving CD4 and CD8 contributions mixed.

The germline V gene encodes CDR1 SGHRS and CDR2 YFSETQ. Trimming cost V 5 bases and J 4 bases; bases outside gene matches: 4. This CDR3 is built from 13 residues. Profiled with immunoSEQ multiplex PCR; TCRdb holds only in-frame clones, not every one. The table lists tens of thousands of clones, roughly 96% of them singletons, with about 0.91% in the top ten. Note on this clone: No antigen is known for it.

The sequenced sample consisted of peripheral blood mononuclear cells. The V gene is TRBV5-1, the J gene TRBJ2-7; 9 bases fit TRBD2. The TCR sequence derives from a man between 25 and 39 years old in good health. Some clones in this sample may be carry-over from other donors' samples. The CDR3 loop is CASRASGEYEQYF. The CDR3 region has the DNA TGCGCCAGCAGAGCTAGCGGGGAATACGAGCAGTACTTC.